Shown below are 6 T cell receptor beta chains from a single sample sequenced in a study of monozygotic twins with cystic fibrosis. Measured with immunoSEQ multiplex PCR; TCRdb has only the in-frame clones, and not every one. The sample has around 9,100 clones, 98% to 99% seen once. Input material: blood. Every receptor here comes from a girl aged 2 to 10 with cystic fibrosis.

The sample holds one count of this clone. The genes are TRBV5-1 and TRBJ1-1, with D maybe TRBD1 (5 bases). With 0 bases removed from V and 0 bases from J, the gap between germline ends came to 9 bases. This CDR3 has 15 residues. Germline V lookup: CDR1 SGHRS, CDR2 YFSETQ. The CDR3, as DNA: TGCGCCAGCAGCTTGGGGGCAGGGCTGAACACTGAAGCTTTCTTT. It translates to CASSLGAGLNTEAFF.

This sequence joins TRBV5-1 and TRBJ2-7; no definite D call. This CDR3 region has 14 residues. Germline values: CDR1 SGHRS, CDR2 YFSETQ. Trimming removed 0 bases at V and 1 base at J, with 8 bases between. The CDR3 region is CASSLDLSSYEQYF. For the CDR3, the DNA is TGCGCCAGCAGCTTGGATCTATCTTCCTACGAGCAGTACTTC.

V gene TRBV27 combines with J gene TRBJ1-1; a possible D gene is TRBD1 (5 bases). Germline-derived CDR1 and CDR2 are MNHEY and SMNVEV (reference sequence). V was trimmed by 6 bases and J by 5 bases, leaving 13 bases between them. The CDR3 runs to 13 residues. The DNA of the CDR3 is TGTGCCAGCAGACCGACAGAGGGGACTGAAGCTTTCTTT. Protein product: CASRPTEGTEAFF.

Here the CDR3 DNA reads TGTGCCACCAGCAGACCCAAGATAGCAAGCAATGAGCAGTTCTTC. Residues: CATSRPKIASNEQFF. J is TRBJ2-1 and V is TRBV15; D gene unclear. Germline V gene lookup returns CDR1 LNHNV and CDR2 YYDKDF (reference sequence). The CDR3 length is 15 residues. Trimming left V 2 bases short and J 6 bases short, with 14 bases between.

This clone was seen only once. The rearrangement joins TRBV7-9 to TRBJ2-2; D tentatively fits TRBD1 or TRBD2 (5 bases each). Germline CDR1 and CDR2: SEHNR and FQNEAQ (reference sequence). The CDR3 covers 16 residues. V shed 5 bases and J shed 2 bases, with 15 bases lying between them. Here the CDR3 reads CASSPLGTQNTGELFF. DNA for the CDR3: TGTGCCAGCAGCCCCCTAGGGACCCAAAACACCGGGGAGCTGTTTTTT.

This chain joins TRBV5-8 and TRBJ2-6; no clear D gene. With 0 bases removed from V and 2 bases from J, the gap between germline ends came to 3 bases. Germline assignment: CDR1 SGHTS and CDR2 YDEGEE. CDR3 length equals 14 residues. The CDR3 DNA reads TGTGCCAGCAGCTTGGAGACTGGGGCCAACGTCCTGACTTTC. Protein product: CASSLETGANVLTF.